The clone carrying this TCR beta chain was counted only a few times. Its matching antigen is unknown. These data are taken from a study of human T cells and chemical hapten exposure. Regarding time point: healthy volunteer bleed at 6 weeks. Whole blood, unfractionated, served as the material for total RNA extraction. Individual cDNA molecules had unique molecular identifiers attached to them by the library. One entry per CDR3 protein results from TCRdb running MiXCR on the RACE reads. Here the sample spans approximately 84,000 distinct CDR3 sequences, over 8.5% being singletons. This CDR3 region has 14 residues. V lost 4 bases, J lost 2 bases, and 0 bases stayed unmatched. The germline gives CDR1 MNHEY, CDR2 SVGAGI. General observations from the study: Among TCRs, those above 1 in 1000 frequency were unaffected by DPC sensitization.

The receptor's source is a male donor in good health. Some clones in this sample may be carry-over from other donors' samples. The rearrangement links TRBV6-5 to TRBJ2-1, with 9 bases identical to TRBD1. Specimen: whole blood. CDR3 in DNA: TGTGCCAGCAGTTGGACAGGGGCCTACAATGAGCAGTTCTTC. Translated, it gives CASSWTGAYNEQFF.